The rows below give T cell receptor beta chains drawn from one sample of a study of response to subunit inactivated influenza vaccine. TCRdb processed the RT-PCR reads anew with MiXCR; each CDR3 protein has one entry. This table holds 550,000 to 800,000 distinct CDR3 sequences, approximately 14% found once. This material consisted of PBMCs from blood, taken about 12 days after vaccination. These receptors were obtained from a man over 45 who received an inactivated influenza vaccine. The CDR3 runs from the conserved cysteine through the conserved F or W. The order of the fields is clone size, V gene, D gene, J gene, CDR3 protein, CDR3 DNA. A D gene is named only where the DNA matches it firmly. Clone size is given for some rows only: seen once, a few or many times, or a class if the clone is expanded.

many	TRBV6-1	.	TRBJ2-7	CASSDRDAIPYEQYF	TGTGCCAGCAGTGACCGCGACGCTATCCCCTACGAGCAGTACTTC
.	TRBV4-1	.	TRBJ2-2	CASSQDVTNTGELFF	TGCGCCAGCAGCCAAGATGTCACGAACACCGGGGAGCTGTTTTTT
few	TRBV7-2	.	TRBJ2-2	CASSLVIARAGELFF	TGTGCCAGCAGCTTAGTTATAGCTCGGGCCGGGGAGCTGTTTTTT
few	TRBV7-8	TRBD2	TRBJ2-1	CASSLTAGGSYNEQFF	TGTGCCAGCAGCTTAACAGCGGGGGGCTCTTACAATGAGCAGTTCTTC
few	TRBV19	.	TRBJ1-6	CASSIGGRVASPLHF	TGTGCCAGTAGTATAGGCGGCAGGGTGGCCTCACCCCTCCACTTT
.	TRBV12-3/TRBV12-4	.	TRBJ2-2	CASSGGLKGGTGELFF	TGTGCCAGCAGTGGGGGACTGAAAGGCGGCACCGGGGAGCTGTTTTTT
.	TRBV14	.	TRBJ2-7	CASSHPGPYEQYF	TGTGCCAGCAGCCATCCGGGACCTTACGAGCAGTACTTC
few	TRBV5-5	TRBD2	TRBJ2-3	CASSFPGGDTQYF	TGTGCCAGCAGCTTCCCGGGAGGGGATACGCAGTATTTT
few	TRBV5-1	.	TRBJ2-2	CASSLFPPSNTGELFF	TGCGCCAGCAGCTTGTTTCCACCGTCGAACACCGGGGAGCTGTTTTTT
many	TRBV7-9	TRBD2	TRBJ2-3	CASSPRGKRGGPDTQYF	TGTGCCAGCAGCCCCAGAGGGAAGCGGGGGGGACCAGATACGCAGTATTTT
.	TRBV20-1	TRBD2	TRBJ2-3	CSARVAGPTDTQYF	TGCAGTGCTAGAGTAGCGGGGCCAACAGATACGCAGTATTTT
few	TRBV28	.	TRBJ2-2	CASSWGRTAGELFF	TGTGCCAGCAGTTGGGGTAGAACCGCCGGGGAGCTGTTTTTT
.	TRBV28	.	TRBJ2-1	CASSFGLEGGNEQFF	TGTGCCAGCAGTTTCGGACTAGAGGGGGGCAATGAGCAGTTCTTC
.	TRBV18	.	TRBJ2-3	CASSPREGRGTDTQYF	TGTGCCAGCTCACCACGAGAGGGACGAGGCACAGATACGCAGTATTTT
few	TRBV20-1	TRBD2	TRBJ2-3	CSASPRTSGWESATQYF	TGCAGTGCTTCTCCCAGGACTAGCGGGTGGGAGTCGGCTACGCAGTATTTT
.	TRBV4-1	TRBD2	TRBJ2-5	CASSRLRLAGVQETQYF	TGCGCCAGCAGCCGACTGCGACTAGCGGGAGTTCAAGAGACCCAGTACTTC
.	TRBV20-1	.	TRBJ2-7	CSAKIDFATYEQYF	TGCAGTGCTAAGATCGACTTTGCCACCTACGAGCAGTACTTC
few	TRBV20-1	.	TRBJ2-4	CSAARAKNIQYF	TGCAGTGCTGCCAGAGCCAAAAACATTCAGTACTTC
.	TRBV28	.	TRBJ2-7	CASSLPGLTYEQYF	TGTGCCAGCAGTTTACCGGGACTTACCTACGAGCAGTACTTC
.	TRBV4-3	.	TRBJ2-7	CASSQDTRGGFEQYF	TGCGCCAGCAGCCAAGATACCAGGGGGGGTTTCGAGCAGTACTTC
few	TRBV30	.	TRBJ2-5	CAWSAFSIQTQYF	TGTGCCTGGAGTGCTTTCTCAATACAGACCCAGTACTTC
.	TRBV5-1	.	TRBJ2-3	CASREYTSTDTQYF	TGCGCCAGCAGAGAGTATACTAGCACAGATACGCAGTATTTT
few	TRBV2	TRBD1	TRBJ2-5	CASSEPVQGARETQYF	TGTGCCAGCAGTGAACCCGTCCAGGGGGCGAGAGAGACCCAGTACTTC
.	TRBV24-1	TRBD2	TRBJ2-1	CATRGGAGEAYNEQFF	TGTGCCACCAGGGGGGGTGCGGGGGAGGCCTACAATGAGCAGTTCTTC
few	TRBV25-1	.	TRBJ1-2	CASSAGPANYGYTF	TGTGCCAGCAGTGCGGGACCAGCTAACTATGGCTACACCTTC
.	TRBV10-1	.	TRBJ2-1	CASSEQAYNEQFF	TGCGCCAGCAGTGAACAGGCCTACAATGAGCAGTTCTTC
.	TRBV6-2/TRBV6-3	TRBD2	TRBJ2-3	CASRGTSGRAIYTQYF	TGTGCCAGCAGGGGGACTAGCGGGAGGGCCATCTATACGCAGTATTTT
once	TRBV7-2	.	TRBJ2-3	CASTDWRGESTDTQYF	TGTGCCAGCACCGACTGGAGGGGAGAAAGCACAGATACGCAGTATTTT
few	TRBV20-1	TRBD1	TRBJ2-2	CSARAGTGGTGELFF	TGCAGTGCTAGGGCCGGGACAGGGGGAACCGGGGAGCTGTTTTTT
many	TRBV9	TRBD1	TRBJ1-1	CASSVMKGANTEAFF	TGTGCCAGCAGCGTTATGAAGGGGGCGAACACTGAAGCTTTCTTT
few	TRBV6-1	.	TRBJ1-4	CASHDPTDEKLFF	TGTGCCAGCCATGACCCGACGGATGAAAAACTGTTTTTT
.	TRBV6-2/TRBV6-3	TRBD2	TRBJ2-1	CASSYLVAGASEQFF	TGTGCCAGCAGTTACTTGGTAGCGGGAGCATCTGAGCAGTTCTTC
.	TRBV6-4	TRBD2	TRBJ2-5	CASSDGLAEIQETQYF	TGTGCCAGCAGTGACGGTCTAGCGGAGATCCAAGAGACCCAGTACTTC
.	TRBV7-9	TRBD2	TRBJ2-1	CASSLRAGGAYNEQFF	TGTGCCAGCAGCTTAAGGGCGGGGGGTGCCTACAATGAGCAGTTCTTC
few	TRBV12-3/TRBV12-4	.	TRBJ1-2	CASSLGTPYGYTF	TGTGCCAGCAGTTTAGGGACCCCCTATGGCTACACCTTC
few	TRBV6-2/TRBV6-3	TRBD1	TRBJ2-1	CASSYSTDRGQNEQFF	TGTGCCAGCAGTTACTCTACGGACAGGGGGCAAAATGAGCAGTTCTTC
many	TRBV14	TRBD1	TRBJ2-1	CASSQNTGAAYNEQFF	TGTGCCAGCAGCCAGAATACAGGGGCCGCCTACAATGAGCAGTTCTTC
.	TRBV28	TRBD1	TRBJ1-5	CASSLAGGNFGSNQPQHF	TGTGCCAGCAGTTTGGCAGGGGGCAACTTCGGGAGCAATCAGCCCCAGCATTTT
few	TRBV28	TRBD2	TRBJ2-1	CASIQKGPSGSEDEQFF	TGTGCCAGCATTCAGAAAGGGCCTAGCGGGAGTGAAGATGAGCAGTTCTTC
.	TRBV20-1	.	TRBJ2-1	CSARDLAGAHSYNEQFF	TGCAGTGCTAGAGATCTGGCGGGCGCCCATTCCTACAATGAGCAGTTCTTC
few	TRBV14	.	TRBJ2-5	CASSQVRTALYQETQYF	TGTGCCAGCAGCCAAGTGAGGACGGCTTTGTACCAAGAGACCCAGTACTTC
.	TRBV7-2	.	TRBJ2-3	CASSLRHGTDTQYF	TGTGCCAGCAGCTTAAGGCACGGCACAGATACGCAGTATTTT